A single sample gave rise to the 17 T cell receptor beta chains below, sequenced in a study of T cell repertoires in ileal Crohn's disease (dated by TCRdb to the late 2010s). Receptor amplification or capture employed the immunoSEQ multiplex PCR assay. Held by TCRdb, this immuneACCESS table contains in-frame sequences only and omits some clones. Under half of the omission traces to an unresolved V gene where checked; the cause of the rest is unknown. The sample data list about 62,000 clones, and approximately 88% of these were observed just once. About 1.9% of the sample belongs to the ten largest clones. The meaning of the sample's time point label: neoterminal ileum biopsy at postoperative endoscopy, about 6 months after surgery. Sequences were obtained from ileal tissue. These receptors were obtained from an adult with Crohn's disease.

V gene TRBV7-6 combines with J gene TRBJ1-4; D gene unclear. CDR1 is SGHVS and CDR2 is FNYEAQ in the germline V gene. This CDR3 comprises 16 residues. Deletions cut 2 bases from V and 3 bases from J, with 13 bases between. The CDR3 reads CASSLLRGNSNEKLFF. The DNA of the CDR3 is TGTGCCAGCAGCTTACTTCGAGGGAACTCTAATGAAAAACTGTTTTTT.

The rearrangement joins TRBV27 to TRBJ2-5, with 8 nucleotides matching TRBD1. The V gene's germline CDR1 is MNHEY and CDR2 SMNVEV (reference sequence). Losses at the gene ends were 6 bases for V and 5 bases for J; bases not matched to a gene: 11. This CDR3 is 15 amino acids long. The CDR3 here is CASSHRQGLGETQYF. In DNA form, the CDR3 reads TGTGCCAGCAGCCACCGACAGGGGCTGGGGGAGACCCAGTACTTC.

This clone has only a few counts. V and J are TRBV19 and TRBJ2-7; the match to TRBD2 covers 9 bases. Germline values: CDR1 LNHDA, CDR2 SQIVND (reference sequence). Germline trimming cut 6 bases from V and 4 bases from J; bases unmatched to any gene: 7. The CDR3 contains 14 residues. CDR3 region: CASSPGAGGYEQYF. CDR3 DNA: TGTGCCAGTAGCCCGGGGGCGGGAGGGTACGAGCAGTACTTC.

The V and J genes are TRBV6-5 and TRBJ1-1; 7 bases agree with TRBD1. V lost 6 bases, J lost 1 base, and 8 bases stayed unmatched. The CDR3 runs to 15 residues. The germline V gene encodes CDR1 MNHEY and CDR2 SVGAGI. The CDR3 DNA is TGTGCCAGCAGCGCGGCTGGGACAGCGAACACTGAAGCTTTCTTT. Residues: CASSAAGTANTEAFF.

The chain recombines TRBV6-5 with TRBJ1-5; D gene unclear. V lost 4 bases and J 4 bases, leaving 8 bases between the germline ends. There are 13 residues in the CDR3. Germline V gene data show CDR1 as MNHEY and CDR2 as SVGAGI. The CDR3 loop reads CASSSLRNQPQHF. Here the CDR3 DNA reads TGTGCCAGCAGTTCCTTGAGGAATCAGCCCCAGCATTTT.

The chain combines TRBV4-1 with TRBJ2-3, with 11 bases lining up with TRBD2. Germline V gene lookup returns CDR1 MGHRA and CDR2 YSYEKL. CDR3 length: 16 amino acids. V lost 0 bases to trimming and J lost 2 bases; unmatched junction nucleotides: 1. In nucleotides, the CDR3 is TGCGCCAGCAGCCAAGATAGCGGGGGGGCCACAGATACGCAGTATTTT. This translates into CASSQDSGGATDTQYF.

The J gene is TRBJ2-7, the V gene TRBV7-9, with D unclear. The CDR3 totals 15 residues. CDR1 SEHNR and CDR2 FQNEAQ come from the germline V gene (reference sequence). V lost 2 bases and J lost 1, with 12 bases in between. CDR3 in DNA: TGTGCCAGCAGCTTATACGGAGAGAGATCCTACGAGCAGTACTTC. The encoded protein is CASSLYGERSYEQYF.

V and J are TRBV15 and TRBJ1-1, with a weak D call TRBD1 (6 bases). This CDR3 is built from 11 residues. The germline V gene has CDR1 LNHNV and CDR2 YYDKDF (reference sequence). V lost 5 bases to trimming and J lost 8 bases, with 9 bases between them. CDR3 in amino acids: CATSEGEEAFF. As DNA, the CDR3 is TGTGCCACCAGCGAGGGGGAGGAAGCTTTCTTT.

The rearrangement joins TRBV28 to TRBJ1-6; 7 nucleotides line up with TRBD1. Germline-derived CDR1 and CDR2 are MDHEN and SYDVKM. V shed 6 bases, J shed 6 bases, and the junction held 11 bases outside the gene matches. The CDR3 is made up of 16 amino acids. CDR3 sequence reads: CASSSTGATLNSPLHF. In nucleotides, the CDR3 is TGTGCCAGCAGCTCAACAGGGGCTACCCTTAATTCACCCCTCCACTTT.

V is TRBV2 and J is TRBJ2-7, with D unclear. The V end lost 5 bases, the J end lost 2 bases, and 7 bases lay between the germline ends. Per germline, CDR1 SNHLY and CDR2 FYNNEI. The CDR3 is 12 residues long. The CDR3 spells CASSQAAYEQYF. The CDR3 nucleotides are TGTGCCAGCAGTCAGGCAGCCTACGAGCAGTACTTC.

V usage is TRBV27 and J usage is TRBJ1-5; D is possibly TRBD1 (5 bases). V shed 2 bases and J shed 5 bases, with 10 bases lying between them. The CDR3 runs to 14 residues. Germline CDR1 MNHEY, CDR2 SMNVEV (reference sequence). This CDR3 reads CASSLQGPHQPQHF. DNA of the CDR3: TGTGCCAGCAGTTTACAGGGTCCACATCAGCCCCAGCATTTT.

This chain joins TRBV7-3 and TRBJ2-1, with 12 bases aligning to TRBD2. V lost 5 bases and J lost 4; bases outside the gene matches: 6. The CDR3 consists of 16 residues. CDR1 and CDR2 from the germline V gene are SGHTA and FQGTGA. The CDR3 bases are TGTGCCAGCAGCCCCAGGACTAGCGGGATTTACAATGAGCAGTTCTTC. The encoded protein is CASSPRTSGIYNEQFF. Combining the CDR3 with reference TRBV7-3 and TRBJ2-1 gives the whole variable domain GAGVSQTPSNKVTEKGKYVELRCDPISGHTALYWYRQSLGQGPEFLIYFQGTGAADDSGLPNDRFFAVRPEGSVSTLKIQRTERGDSAVYLCASSPRTSGIYNEQFFGPGTRLTVL.

The chain is built from TRBV27 and TRBJ1-2, with 7 bases that match TRBD1. Germline lookup yields CDR1 MNHEY and CDR2 SMNVEV (reference sequence). The V and J ends lost 2 bases and 4 bases, in that order; junction bases with no gene match: 16. There are 18 residues in the CDR3. The CDR3, as DNA: TGTGCCAGCAGTTTAAGACAGGACAACCCGGGACAGCGCTATGGCTACACCTTC. Translation: CASSLRQDNPGQRYGYTF.

The rearrangement links TRBV6-5 to TRBJ1-1; D unresolved. The V end lost 2 bases, the J end lost 1 base, and 8 bases lay between the germline ends. The CDR3 covers 14 residues. Germline V lookup: CDR1 MNHEY, CDR2 SVGAGI. CDR3 DNA sequence: TGTGCCAGCAGTTACGAGAGAAAGAACACTGAAGCTTTCTTT. It codes for CASSYERKNTEAFF.

The chain recombines TRBV5-1 with TRBJ2-6; possible D gene TRBD1, 5 bases. The CDR3 extends over 17 amino acids. The ends were cut back, 4 bases at V and 0 bases at J, with 14 bases in the middle. Germline lookup yields CDR1 SGHRS and CDR2 YFSETQ. The CDR3 coding sequence is TGCGCCAGCAGCCCAGGATGGGGCAGCTCTGGGGCCAACGTCCTGACTTTC. Translated: CASSPGWGSSGANVLTF.

The V call is TRBV30, the J call TRBJ1-4; TRBD1 agrees at 11 bases. Germline CDR1 GTSNPN, CDR2 SVGIG (reference sequence). J gave up 4 bases and V 2 bases, and 9 bases lay outside the gene matches. The CDR3 runs to 17 residues. DNA of the CDR3: TGTGCCTGGAGTATAAGGGGACAGGGGGTGTTTAATGAAAAACTGTTTTTT. This gives the protein CAWSIRGQGVFNEKLFF.

The chain carries TRBV5-1 and TRBJ1-5, with 9 nucleotides matching TRBD1. The CDR3 runs 15 residues. The ends lost 3 bases at V and 1 base at J; junction bases unmatched: 2. The V gene's germline CDR1 is SGHRS and CDR2 YFSETQ. CDR3 sequence reads: CASSWTGASNQPQHF. In DNA, the CDR3 is TGCGCCAGCAGCTGGACAGGGGCCAGCAATCAGCCCCAGCATTTT.